This paragraph reports one TCR beta chain. Its antigen is not known. The sample originates from a study of blood T cells in healthy people across ages. A second PCR of 7 to 11 cycles used a sample-barcoded 5' primer and a J-beta primer mix. Each CDR3 protein is one row after TCRdb ran MiXCR on the 5' RACE reads. The sample carries 650,000 to 800,000 distinct CDR3 sequences, around 42% recorded once. Whole-study findings and limits: Both naive CD4+ cell counts and diversity were greater in long-lived donors than in aged donors.

Germline CDR1 KGHDR, CDR2 SFDVKD. This CDR3 region has 15 residues. The gene calls are TRBV24-1 and TRBJ2-1, with D possibly being TRBD2 (5 bases). The J call may not be correct, given that the DNA end is closer to TRBJ2-7. This TCR was recovered from a man in his fifties or sixties in good health. Sequences were obtained from blood. This chain's CDR3 is CATSLGGGSYNEQYF. The CDR3 region has the DNA TGTGCCACCAGCCTCGGAGGTGGCTCCTACAATGAGCAGTACTTC.